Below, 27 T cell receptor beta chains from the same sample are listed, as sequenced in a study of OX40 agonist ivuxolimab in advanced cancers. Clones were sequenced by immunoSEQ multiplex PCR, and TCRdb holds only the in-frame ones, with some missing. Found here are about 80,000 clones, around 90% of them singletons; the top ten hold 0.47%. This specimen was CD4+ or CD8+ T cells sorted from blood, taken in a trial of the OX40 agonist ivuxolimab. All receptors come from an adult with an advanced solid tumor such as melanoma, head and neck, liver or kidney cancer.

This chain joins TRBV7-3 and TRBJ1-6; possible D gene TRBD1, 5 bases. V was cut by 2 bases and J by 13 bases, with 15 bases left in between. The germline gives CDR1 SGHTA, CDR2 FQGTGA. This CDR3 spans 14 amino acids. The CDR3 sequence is CASSLARGESPLHF. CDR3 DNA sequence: TGTGCCAGCAGCTTAGCGCGGGGGGAGTCCCCCCTCCACTTT.

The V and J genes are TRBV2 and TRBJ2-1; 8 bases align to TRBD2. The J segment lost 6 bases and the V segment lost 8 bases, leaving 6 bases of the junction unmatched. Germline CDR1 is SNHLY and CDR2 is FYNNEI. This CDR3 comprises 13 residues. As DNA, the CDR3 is TGTGCCAGCGGCGCCGGGACTAGCAATGAGCAGTTCTTC. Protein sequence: CASGAGTSNEQFF.

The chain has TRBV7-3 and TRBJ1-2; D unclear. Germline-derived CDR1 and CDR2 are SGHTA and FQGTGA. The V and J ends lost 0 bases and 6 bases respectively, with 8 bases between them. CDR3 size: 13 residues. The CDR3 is CASSLTLFDGYTF. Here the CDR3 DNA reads TGTGCCAGCAGCTTAACTCTATTTGATGGCTACACCTTC.

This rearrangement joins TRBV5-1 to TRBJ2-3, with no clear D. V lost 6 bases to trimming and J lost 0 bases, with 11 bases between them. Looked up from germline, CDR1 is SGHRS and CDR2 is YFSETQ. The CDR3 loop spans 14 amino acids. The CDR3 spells CASKKGESTDTQYF. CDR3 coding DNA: TGCGCCAGCAAGAAGGGTGAAAGCACAGATACGCAGTATTTT.

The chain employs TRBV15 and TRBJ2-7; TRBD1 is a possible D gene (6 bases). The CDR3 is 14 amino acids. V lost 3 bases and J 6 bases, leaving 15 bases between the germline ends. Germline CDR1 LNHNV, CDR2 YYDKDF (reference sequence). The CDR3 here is CATSRAQGLGEQYF. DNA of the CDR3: TGTGCCACCAGCAGGGCCCAGGGGCTGGGCGAGCAGTACTTC.

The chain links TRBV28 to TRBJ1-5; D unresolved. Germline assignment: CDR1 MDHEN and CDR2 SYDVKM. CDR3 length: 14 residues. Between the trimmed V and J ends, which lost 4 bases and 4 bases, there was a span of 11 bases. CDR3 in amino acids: CASSSARRNQPQHF. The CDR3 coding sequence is TGTGCCAGCAGTTCTGCCCGGAGGAATCAGCCCCAGCATTTT.

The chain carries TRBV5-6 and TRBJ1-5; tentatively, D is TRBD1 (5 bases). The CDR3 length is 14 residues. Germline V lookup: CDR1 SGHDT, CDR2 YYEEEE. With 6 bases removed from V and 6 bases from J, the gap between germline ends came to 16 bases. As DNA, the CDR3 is TGTGCCAGCACCACGAGCGGAGGGGTTCAGCCCCAGCATTTT. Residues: CASTTSGGVQPQHF.

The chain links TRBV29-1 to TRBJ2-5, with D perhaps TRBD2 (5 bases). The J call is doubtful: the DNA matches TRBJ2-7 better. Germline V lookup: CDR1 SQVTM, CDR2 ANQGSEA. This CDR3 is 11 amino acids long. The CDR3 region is CSGGEGDEQYF. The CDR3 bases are TGCAGCGGGGGTGAGGGCGACGAGCAGTACTTC.

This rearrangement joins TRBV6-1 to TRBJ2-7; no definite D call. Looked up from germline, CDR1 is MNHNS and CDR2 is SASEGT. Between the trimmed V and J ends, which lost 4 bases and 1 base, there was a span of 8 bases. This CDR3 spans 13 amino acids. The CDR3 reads CASSVFVSYEQYF. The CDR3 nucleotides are TGTGCCAGCAGTGTATTTGTGTCCTACGAGCAGTACTTC.

The DNA of the CDR3 is TGCGCCAGCAGCTCGGGCCGACCTGGTGAAAAACTGTTTTTT. Translated: CASSSGRPGEKLFF. This chain joins TRBV5-1 and TRBJ1-4, with no clear D. This CDR3 has 14 residues. V lost 3 bases, J lost 7 bases, and 13 bases lay in between. Germline CDR1 SGHRS, CDR2 YFSETQ.

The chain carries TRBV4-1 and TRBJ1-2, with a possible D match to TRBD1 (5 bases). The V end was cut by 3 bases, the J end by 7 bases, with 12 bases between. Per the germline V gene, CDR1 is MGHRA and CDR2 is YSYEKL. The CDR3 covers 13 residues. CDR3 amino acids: CASSQQGLGGYTF. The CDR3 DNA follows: TGCGCCAGCAGCCAGCAGGGTCTCGGTGGCTACACCTTC.

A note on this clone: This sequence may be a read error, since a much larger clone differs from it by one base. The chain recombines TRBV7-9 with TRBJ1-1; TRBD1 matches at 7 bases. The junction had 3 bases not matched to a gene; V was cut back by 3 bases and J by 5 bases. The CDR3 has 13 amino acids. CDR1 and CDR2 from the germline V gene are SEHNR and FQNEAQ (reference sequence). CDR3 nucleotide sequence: TGTGCCAGCAGCTTCCAGGGGGGGACTGAAGCTTTCTTT. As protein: CASSFQGGTEAFF. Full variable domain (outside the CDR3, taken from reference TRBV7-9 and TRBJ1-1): DTGVSQNPRHKITKRGQNVTFRCDPISEHNRLYWYRQTLGQGPEFLTYFQNEAQLEKSRLLSDRFSAERPKGSFSTLEIQRTEQGDSAMYLCASSFQGGTEAFFGQGTRLTVV.

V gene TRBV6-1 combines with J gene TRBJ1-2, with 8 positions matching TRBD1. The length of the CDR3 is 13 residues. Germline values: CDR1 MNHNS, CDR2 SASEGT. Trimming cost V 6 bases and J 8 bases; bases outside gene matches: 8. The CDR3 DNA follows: TGTGCCAGCAGGCCGACAGGGGCCAGCGGCTACACCTTC. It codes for CASRPTGASGYTF.

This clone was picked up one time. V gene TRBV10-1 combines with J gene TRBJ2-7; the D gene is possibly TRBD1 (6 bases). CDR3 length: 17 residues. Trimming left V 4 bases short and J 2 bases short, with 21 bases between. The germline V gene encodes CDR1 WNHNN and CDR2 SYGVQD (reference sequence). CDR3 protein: CASSGSGLVGATYEQYF. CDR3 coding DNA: TGCGCCAGCAGTGGATCGGGGCTAGTGGGGGCTACCTACGAGCAGTACTTC.

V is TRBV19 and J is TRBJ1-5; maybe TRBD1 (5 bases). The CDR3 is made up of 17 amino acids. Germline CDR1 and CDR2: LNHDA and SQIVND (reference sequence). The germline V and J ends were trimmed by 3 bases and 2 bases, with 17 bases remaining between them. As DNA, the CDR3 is TGTGCCAGTAGTATGGGGGGTTACTATTGGGGCAATCAGCCCCAGCATTTT. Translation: CASSMGGYYWGNQPQHF.

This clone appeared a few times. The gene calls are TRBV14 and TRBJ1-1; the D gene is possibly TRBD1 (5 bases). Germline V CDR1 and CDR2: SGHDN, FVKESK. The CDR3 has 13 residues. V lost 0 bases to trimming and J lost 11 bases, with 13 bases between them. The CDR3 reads CASSQDPAGYAFF. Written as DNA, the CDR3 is TGTGCCAGCAGCCAAGATCCCGCAGGGTATGCTTTCTTT.

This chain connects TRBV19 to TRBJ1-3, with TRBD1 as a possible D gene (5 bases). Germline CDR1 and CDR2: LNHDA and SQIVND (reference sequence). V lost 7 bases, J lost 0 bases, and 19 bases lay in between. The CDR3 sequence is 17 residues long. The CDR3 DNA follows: TGTGCCAGTACCCAACCCTGGGGGTCTCTCTCTGGAAACACCATATATTTT. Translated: CASTQPWGSLSGNTIYF.

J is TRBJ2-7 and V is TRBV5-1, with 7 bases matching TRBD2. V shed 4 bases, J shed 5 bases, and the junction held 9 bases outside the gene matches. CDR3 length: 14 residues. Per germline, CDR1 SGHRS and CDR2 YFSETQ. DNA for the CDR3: TGCGCCAGCAGCCTCACAGTTGGGGGGGACGAGCAGTACTTC. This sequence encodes CASSLTVGGDEQYF.

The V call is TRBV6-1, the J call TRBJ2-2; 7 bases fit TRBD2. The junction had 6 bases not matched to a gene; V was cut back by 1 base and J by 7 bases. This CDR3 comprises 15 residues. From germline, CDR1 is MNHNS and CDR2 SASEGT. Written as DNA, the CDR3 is TGTGCCAGCAGTGAAGTGGCGGGGGTCGGCGGGGAGCTGTTTTTT. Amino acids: CASSEVAGVGGELFF.

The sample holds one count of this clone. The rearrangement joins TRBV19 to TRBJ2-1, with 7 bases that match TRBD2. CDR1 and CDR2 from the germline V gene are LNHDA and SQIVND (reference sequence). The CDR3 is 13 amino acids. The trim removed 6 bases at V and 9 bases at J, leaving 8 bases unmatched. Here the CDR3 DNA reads TGTGCCAGTAGGAGGACTAGTGTGGGTGAGCAGTTCTTC. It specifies CASRRTSVGEQFF.

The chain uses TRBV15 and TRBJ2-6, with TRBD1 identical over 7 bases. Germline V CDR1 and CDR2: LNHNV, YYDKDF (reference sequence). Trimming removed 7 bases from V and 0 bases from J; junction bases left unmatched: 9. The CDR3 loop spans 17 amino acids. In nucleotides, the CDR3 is TGTGCCACCACGGACAGGCCTCCTCTCTCTGGGGCCAACGTCCTGACTTTC. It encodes CATTDRPPLSGANVLTF. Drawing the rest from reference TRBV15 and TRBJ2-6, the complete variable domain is DAMVIQNPRYQVTQFGKPVTLSCSQTLNHNVMYWYQQKSSQAPKLLFHYYDKDFNNEADTPDNFQSRRPNTSFCFLDIRSPGLGDTAMYLCATTDRPPLSGANVLTFGAGSRLTVL.

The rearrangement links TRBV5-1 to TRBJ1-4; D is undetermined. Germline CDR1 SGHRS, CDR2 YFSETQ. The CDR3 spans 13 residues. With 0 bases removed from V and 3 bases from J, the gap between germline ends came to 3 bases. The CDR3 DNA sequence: TGCGCCAGCAGCTTGGAAGCTAATGAAAAACTGTTTTTT. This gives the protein CASSLEANEKLFF.

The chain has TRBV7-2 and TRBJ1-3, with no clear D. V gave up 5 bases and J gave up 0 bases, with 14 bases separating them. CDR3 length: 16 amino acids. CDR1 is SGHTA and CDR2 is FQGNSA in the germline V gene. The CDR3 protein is CASSPLRELSGNTIYF. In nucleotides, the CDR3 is TGTGCCAGCAGCCCCCTGCGGGAGCTCTCTGGAAACACCATATATTTT.

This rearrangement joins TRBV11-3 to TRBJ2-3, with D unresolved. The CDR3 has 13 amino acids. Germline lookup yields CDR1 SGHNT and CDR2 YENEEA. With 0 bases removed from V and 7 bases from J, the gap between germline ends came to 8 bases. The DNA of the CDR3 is TGTGCCAGCAGCTTAGATTTACGAAATACGCAGTATTTT. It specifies CASSLDLRNTQYF.

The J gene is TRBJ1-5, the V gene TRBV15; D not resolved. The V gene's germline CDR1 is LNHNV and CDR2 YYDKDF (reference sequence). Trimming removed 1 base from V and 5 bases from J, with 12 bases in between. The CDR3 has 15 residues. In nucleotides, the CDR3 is TGTGCCACCAGCAGAGTATGGGCAGCCGATCAGCCCCAGCATTTT. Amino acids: CATSRVWAADQPQHF.

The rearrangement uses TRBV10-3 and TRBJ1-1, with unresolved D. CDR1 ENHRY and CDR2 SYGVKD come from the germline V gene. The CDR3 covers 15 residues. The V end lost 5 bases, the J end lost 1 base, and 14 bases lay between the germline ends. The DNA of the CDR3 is TGTGCCATCAGTAATAGGGCGGGAGGGAACACTGAAGCTTTCTTT. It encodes CAISNRAGGNTEAFF.

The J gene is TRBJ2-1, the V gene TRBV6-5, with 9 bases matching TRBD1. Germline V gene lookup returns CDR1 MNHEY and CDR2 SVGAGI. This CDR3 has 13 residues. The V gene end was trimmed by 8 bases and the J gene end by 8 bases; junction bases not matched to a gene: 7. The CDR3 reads CASRDRARYEQFF. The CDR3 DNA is TGTGCCAGCCGGGACAGGGCGCGATATGAGCAGTTCTTC.